This T cell receptor beta chain was sequenced in a study of blood T cell repertoires in COVID-19. Study overall: T cells, B-cell-depleted T cells, or PBMCs provided the cDNA or gDNA that served as material.

J lost 6 bases, V lost 4 bases, and 10 bases had no gene match. Germline V gene lookup returns CDR1 SNHLY and CDR2 FYNNEI. The CDR3 is 15 amino acids. Some clones are missing from TCRdb's copy, which holds only in-frame ones; the method was immunoSEQ multiplex PCR. The data contain tens of thousands of clones, approximately 81% of them singletons. Those enrolled in Seattle joined during active infection and were followed longitudinally afterward. The chain combines TRBV2 with TRBJ1-2; TRBD1 agrees at 8 bases. The TCR originated in a man aged 60-69 years with COVID-19, enrolled during active disease. The sequenced material came from peripheral blood. CDR3 protein: CASSALPTGDDGYTF. In nucleotides, the CDR3 is TGTGCCAGCAGTGCATTACCGACAGGGGACGATGGCTACACCTTC. Full variable domain (missing parts from reference TRBV2 and TRBJ1-2): EPEVTQTPSHQVTQMGQEVILRCVPISNHLYFYWYRQILGQKVEFLVSFYNNEISEKSEIFDDQFSVERPDGSNFTLKIRSTKLEDSAMYFCASSALPTGDDGYTFGSGTRLTVV.